This T cell receptor (beta chain) derives from a study of tissue T cells after allogeneic stem cell transplantation. With respect to this clone: Gene names and germline refer to mouse. The read finishes 1 residue shy of the CDR3 end, and the germline J gene is used to complete it.

Sequenced by immunoSEQ multiplex PCR; TCRdb stores in-frame clones only, minus some. The sample carries more than 4,500 clones, under 50% recorded once. Sample time point: mouse harvest day 14 after allogeneic transplant. Each mouse received 10^7 T-cell-depleted marrow cells plus 10^6 splenic CD5+ T cells by tail vein. The V gene's germline CDR1 is SNHLY and CDR2 FYNGKV (reference sequence). Germline trimming cut 4 bases from V and 3 bases from J; bases unmatched to any gene: 4. The CDR3 length is 16 residues. The sequence was collected from a female BALB/c mouse given C57BL/6 T cells with graft-versus-host disease after an allogeneic hematopoietic cell transplant. Sequencing used gut tissue. V usage is TRBV3 and J usage is TRBJ2-1; 12 nucleotides agree with TRBD2. The CDR3: CASSSGTGGLYAEQFF. The CDR3 bases that were read are TGTGCCAGCAGCTCCGGGACTGGGGGGCTCTATGCTGAGCAGTTC.